These 22 T cell receptor beta chains originate from one sample sequenced in a study of glioma-infiltrating T cells after dendritic cell vaccination. Time point defined: after dendritic cell vaccination, including at tumor progression/relapse. Measured with immunoSEQ multiplex PCR; TCRdb has only the in-frame clones, and not every one. This table has around 83,000 clones, about 85% appearing once. The specimen was blood, collected after dendritic cell vaccination. The receptors were gathered from a human donor with glioblastoma.

This chain uses TRBV9 with TRBJ2-2; possible D gene TRBD2, 6 bases. V lost 0 bases and J lost 1, with 10 bases in between. CDR1 SGDLS and CDR2 YYNGEE come from the germline V gene. The CDR3 runs 16 residues. The CDR3 DNA reads TGTGCCAGCAGCGTAGCTGGAGCGGGGAACACCGGGGAGCTGTTTTTT. This translates into CASSVAGAGNTGELFF.

This clone was seen a single time. The chain has TRBV7-6 and TRBJ2-3, with D tentatively TRBD2 (6 bases). There are 14 residues in the CDR3. Germline assignment: CDR1 SGHVS and CDR2 FNYEAQ. V dropped 5 bases and J dropped 6 bases, with 15 bases sitting between them. The CDR3 here is CASSDKGTSDTQYF. The CDR3 DNA sequence: TGTGCCAGCAGCGACAAAGGGACTTCGGATACGCAGTATTTT.

This CDR3 reads CASPGHLYEQYF. CDR3 in DNA: TGTGCCAGCCCGGGACACCTCTACGAGCAGTACTTC. The chain is built from TRBV6-7 and TRBJ2-7; D may be TRBD1 (6 bases). TRBV6-7 is filed as an ORF, its function uncertain. The CDR3 covers 12 residues. With 8 bases removed from V and 3 bases from J, the gap between germline ends came to 11 bases.

This clone was seen just once. The rearrangement links TRBV15 to TRBJ2-7; no clear D gene. V was clipped by 0 bases and J by 2 bases, with 5 bases between them. The CDR3 runs to 13 residues. The germline CDR1 and CDR2 sequences are LNHNV and YYDKDF (reference sequence). The CDR3 bases are TGTGCCACCAGCAGAGATATTCCCTACGAGCAGTACTTC. This encodes CATSRDIPYEQYF.

V gene TRBV7-9 combines with J gene TRBJ1-5, with TRBD1 identical over 8 bases. Trimming took 4 bases from V and 3 from J; bases not matched to a gene: 5. CDR1 SEHNR and CDR2 FQNEAQ come from the germline V gene (reference sequence). This CDR3 region has 15 residues. The CDR3 sequence is CASSYGQGVNQPQHF. The CDR3 bases are TGTGCCAGCAGCTACGGACAGGGCGTCAATCAGCCCCAGCATTTT. Full variable domain (rest looked up from reference TRBV7-9 and TRBJ1-5): DTGVSQNPRHKITKRGQNVTFRCDPISEHNRLYWYRQTLGQGPEFLTYFQNEAQLEKSRLLSDRFSAERPKGSFSTLEIQRTEQGDSAMYLCASSYGQGVNQPQHFGDGTRLSIL.

The chain uses TRBV2 and TRBJ2-5, with 7 nucleotides matching TRBD1. The J segment lost 2 bases and the V segment lost 5 bases, leaving 8 bases of the junction unmatched. Germline CDR1 SNHLY, CDR2 FYNNEI. This CDR3 spans 15 amino acids. DNA of the CDR3: TGTGCCAGCAGTCGCCCCGGGACAGCACAAGAGACCCAGTACTTC. Its translation is CASSRPGTAQETQYF.

The V call is TRBV7-3, the J call TRBJ1-1, with D perhaps matching TRBD1 (5 bases). The CDR3 consists of 13 residues. The V gene lost 4 bases and the J gene lost 1 base, with 7 bases spanning the gap. The germline gives CDR1 SGHTA, CDR2 FQGTGA. For the CDR3, the DNA is TGTGCCAGCAGCTGGGGCAGGAACACTGAAGCTTTCTTT. It translates to CASSWGRNTEAFF.

The table lists this clone with a count of one. The chain links TRBV28 to TRBJ2-2; a weak D match, TRBD1 (6 bases). Germline V lookup: CDR1 MDHEN, CDR2 SYDVKM. There are 17 residues in the CDR3. Trimming cost V 7 bases and J 0 bases, with 18 bases left between them. The CDR3 DNA reads as TGTGCCAGCATTCACCTCGGACAGATCGCGAACACCGGGGAGCTGTTTTTT. Translation: CASIHLGQIANTGELFF.

The rearrangement links TRBV29-1 to TRBJ2-3, with TRBD1 matching over 8 bases. The J segment lost 2 bases and the V segment lost 5 bases, leaving 12 bases of the junction unmatched. The CDR3 runs to 16 residues. CDR1 is SQVTM, CDR2 ANQGSEA, per germline. The CDR3 is CSVQKIGTGATDTQYF. CDR3 in DNA: TGCAGCGTTCAAAAAATTGGGACAGGAGCCACAGATACGCAGTATTTT.

The rearrangement uses TRBV5-4 and TRBJ2-3; 9 nucleotides agree with TRBD2. Germline loops: CDR1 SGHNT, CDR2 YYREEE (reference sequence). J was trimmed by 2 bases and V by 2 bases; bases with no gene match: 6. The CDR3 has 16 amino acids. The CDR3 loop is CASSFRAGGFTDTQYF. The CDR3 DNA is TGTGCCAGCAGCTTCCGAGCGGGGGGATTCACAGATACGCAGTATTTT.

The genes are TRBV5-6 and TRBJ2-3; possibly TRBD1 for D (5 bases). V shed 2 bases and J shed 5 bases, with 12 bases lying between them. This CDR3 region has 14 residues. Per germline, CDR1 SGHDT and CDR2 YYEEEE. Here the CDR3 reads CASSFVQAKDTQYF. CDR3 sequence (DNA): TGTGCCAGCAGCTTCGTACAGGCGAAAGATACGCAGTATTTT.

CDR3 amino acids: CASSSGGSGEQYF. The DNA for the CDR3 is TGTGCCAGCAGCTCAGGGGGCTCGGGCGAGCAGTACTTC. The rearrangement joins TRBV6-6 to TRBJ2-7, with TRBD1 matching 8 bases. J was trimmed by 6 bases and V by 6 bases; bases with no gene match: 7. The CDR3 is 13 residues long. Per the germline V gene, CDR1 is MNHNY and CDR2 is SVGAGI (reference sequence).

The chain couples TRBV6-5 to TRBJ2-7; 11 bases line up with TRBD1. Germline trimming cut 4 bases from V and 2 bases from J; bases unmatched to any gene: 7. Germline V gene data show CDR1 as MNHEY and CDR2 as SVGAGI. The CDR3 loop spans 16 amino acids. For the CDR3, the DNA is TGTGCCAGCAGTTTCGGGACAGGGGGGTTCCCCTACGAGCAGTACTTC. It is translated as CASSFGTGGFPYEQYF.

V is TRBV29-1 and J is TRBJ1-2, with 8 bases that match TRBD1. The CDR3 sequence is 14 residues long. V lost 1 base to trimming and J lost 8 bases; unmatched junction nucleotides: 9. Germline-derived CDR1 and CDR2 are SQVTM and ANQGSEA. DNA of the CDR3: TGCAGCGTTGAAGCTTCGGGACAGGCCTCCGGCTACACCTTC. This encodes CSVEASGQASGYTF.

The CDR3 region is CASSLYVRDRAVYTEAFF. CDR3 in DNA: TGTGCCAGCAGCTTATACGTCCGGGACAGGGCGGTGTACACTGAAGCTTTCTTT. The chain has TRBV7-2 and TRBJ1-1; 9 nucleotides match TRBD1. Unmatched junction bases numbered 13, after V lost 2 bases and J lost 3 bases. CDR1 and CDR2 (germline): SGHTA, FQGNSA. The CDR3 length is 18 residues.

The gene calls are TRBV7-9 and TRBJ2-7; TRBD2 matches at 7 bases. Losses at the gene ends were 1 base for V and 1 base for J; bases not matched to a gene: 4. This CDR3 is 15 amino acids long. In germline, CDR1 is SEHNR, CDR2 FQNEAQ (reference sequence). CDR3 DNA sequence: TGTGCCAGCAGCTTAGGGAGGGAGGGGTCCTACGAGCAGTACTTC. This codes for CASSLGREGSYEQYF.

This chain connects TRBV28 to TRBJ1-5; 7 bases are a match to TRBD1. J lost 2 bases, V lost 5 bases, and 9 bases had no gene match. The germline V gene encodes CDR1 MDHEN and CDR2 SYDVKM. This CDR3 is built from 16 residues. The CDR3 nucleotides read TGTGCCAGCAGTGATACAGGGGTTGTGGGCAATCAGCCCCAGCATTTT. This gives the protein CASSDTGVVGNQPQHF.

V usage is TRBV6-5 and J usage is TRBJ2-3, with TRBD2 identical over 9 bases. The V gene's germline CDR1 is MNHEY and CDR2 SVGAGI. The CDR3 covers 15 residues. Unmatched junction bases numbered 6, after V lost 4 bases and J lost 4 bases. Here the CDR3 reads CASSSGGRASDTQYF. In nucleotides, the CDR3 is TGTGCCAGCAGTTCCGGCGGGAGGGCGTCAGATACGCAGTATTTT.

The chain links TRBV28 to TRBJ2-7, with 8 bases fitting TRBD1. CDR1 and CDR2 from the germline V gene are MDHEN and SYDVKM. This CDR3 has 14 residues. V gave up 3 bases and J gave up 3 bases; unmatched junction bases: 4. As DNA, the CDR3 is TGTGCCAGCAGTTTGGGCGGACAGGGCTACGAGCAGTACTTC. It is translated as CASSLGGQGYEQYF. Using reference TRBV28 and TRBJ2-7 for the parts outside the CDR3, the full variable domain is DVKVTQSSRYLVKRTGEKVFLECVQDMDHENMFWYRQDPGLGLRLIYFSYDVKMKEKGDIPEGYSVSREKKERFSLILESASTNQTSMYLCASSLGGQGYEQYFGPGTRLTVT.

The count of this clone is one. The chain is built from TRBV10-3 and TRBJ2-1, with 8 bases that match TRBD2. The CDR3 has 15 amino acids. J gave up 5 bases and V 2 bases, and 5 bases lay outside the gene matches. Germline V gene data show CDR1 as ENHRY and CDR2 as SYGVKD. For the CDR3, the DNA is TGTGCCATCAGTGAGCCAAGGACTAGCAACAATGAGCAGTTCTTC. Protein: CAISEPRTSNNEQFF.

The rearrangement uses TRBV27 and TRBJ2-3, with 9 bases aligning to TRBD1. The CDR3 covers 18 residues. The V gene end was trimmed by 6 bases and the J gene end by 2 bases; junction bases not matched to a gene: 15. Per the germline V gene, CDR1 is MNHEY and CDR2 is SMNVEV (reference sequence). CDR3 in DNA: TGTGCCAGCAGACAACGACTCACCGGGACAGGGACCACAGATACGCAGTATTTT. This codes for CASRQRLTGTGTTDTQYF.

The sample holds a few counts of this clone. The CDR3 DNA reads as TGTGCCAGCAGCGCCCGCTCCGAGCAGTACTTC. Its protein product is CASSARSEQYF. The chain employs TRBV2 and TRBJ2-5; D gene unclear. The J call is uncertain, as TRBJ2-7 better fits the DNA end. This CDR3 contains 11 residues. The germline V gene encodes CDR1 SNHLY and CDR2 FYNNEI.